Shown below are 28 T cell receptor beta chains from a single sample sequenced in a study of blood T cell repertoires in COVID-19. TCRdb keeps only in-frame clones here, not all; method: immunoSEQ multiplex PCR. The table includes 200,000 to 250,000 clones, around 85% detected once. Material: PBMCs or T cells enriched from blood (not recorded which). The receptor set was obtained from a woman between 35 and 50 years old with acute COVID-19.

J is TRBJ2-1 and V is TRBV6-5; TRBD2 agrees at 7 bases. V lost 2 bases and J lost 7; bases outside the gene matches: 8. The CDR3 has 15 amino acids. The germline V gene has CDR1 MNHEY and CDR2 SVGAGI. The CDR3 DNA reads TGTGCCAGCAGTTACGGGCTGAGGGAGGGGAATGAGCAGTTCTTC. Its protein product is CASSYGLREGNEQFF.

The V and J genes are TRBV5-1 and TRBJ2-2, with 9 bases matching TRBD2. This CDR3 spans 15 amino acids. The V gene's germline CDR1 is SGHRS and CDR2 YFSETQ. The junction had 1 base not matched to a gene; V was cut back by 3 bases and J by 1 base. Here the CDR3 reads CASSSSGMNTGELFF. The CDR3 bases are TGCGCCAGCAGCTCTAGCGGGATGAACACCGGGGAGCTGTTTTTT.

V gene TRBV29-1 combines with J gene TRBJ1-5, with D perhaps TRBD1 (5 bases). There are 12 residues in the CDR3. The V gene lost 7 bases and the J gene lost 4 bases, with 11 bases spanning the gap. CDR1 SQVTM and CDR2 ANQGSEA come from the germline V gene. The CDR3 reads CSAAGWNQPQHF. The CDR3, as DNA: TGCAGCGCGGCAGGGTGGAATCAGCCCCAGCATTTT.

The chain has TRBV6-5 and TRBJ1-3, with TRBD1 matching over 10 bases. The CDR3 is 15 amino acids. Germline V gene lookup returns CDR1 MNHEY and CDR2 SVGAGI. The V gene end was trimmed by 5 bases and the J gene end by 4 bases; junction bases not matched to a gene: 5. This CDR3 is CASSPTGGAGNTIYF. The DNA for the CDR3 is TGTGCCAGCAGTCCGACAGGGGGCGCGGGAAACACCATATATTTT.

For this clone: Distinct nucleotide sequences in the sample also encode this CDR3. This rearrangement joins TRBV18 to TRBJ2-3; D is unclear. Trimming pared 3 bases from V and 2 bases from J, leaving 3 bases between. Germline V CDR1 and CDR2: KGHSH, LQKENI. This CDR3 has 12 residues. The CDR3 nucleotides read TGTGCCAGCTCACCTTACACAGATACGCAGTATTTT. This sequence encodes CASSPYTDTQYF. Based on the CDR3 plus reference TRBV18 and TRBJ2-3, the full variable domain is NAGVMQNPRHLVRRRGQEARLRCSPMKGHSHVYWYRQLPEEGLKFMVYLQKENIIDESGMPKERFSAEFPKEGPSILRIQQVVRGDSAAYFCASSPYTDTQYFGPGTRLTVL.

The chain employs TRBV7-9 and TRBJ1-5; perhaps TRBD1 as D (6 bases). Between the trimmed V and J ends, which lost 4 bases and 5 bases, there was a span of 12 bases. Germline V gene lookup returns CDR1 SEHNR and CDR2 FQNEAQ (reference sequence). The CDR3 spans 14 residues. The CDR3 DNA sequence: TGTGCCAGCAGCTCTCAGGGGAGTGATCAGCCCCAGCATTTT. Protein sequence: CASSSQGSDQPQHF.

This clone was seen once. The chain carries TRBV11-3 and TRBJ2-1; perhaps TRBD2 as D (6 bases). Germline loops: CDR1 SGHNT, CDR2 YENEEA. CDR3 length: 14 residues. Trimming shortened V by 3 bases and J by 3 bases, and 9 bases separated the two germline ends. CDR3 protein: CASSLGTGYNEQFF. The CDR3 DNA sequence: TGTGCCAGCAGCTTGGGGACTGGCTACAATGAGCAGTTCTTC.

This chain connects TRBV11-2 to TRBJ1-6; 7 bases agree with TRBD1. Trimming at V came to 3 bases and at J to 8 bases, leaving 7 bases not matched to a gene. Germline CDR1 reads SGHAT; CDR2 reads FQNNGV. The CDR3 runs to 15 residues. The CDR3 spells CASSLTGLGDSPLHF. CDR3 nucleotides: TGTGCCAGCAGCTTGACAGGGCTTGGGGATTCACCCCTCCACTTT.

V and J are TRBV9 and TRBJ2-1; 11 bases line up with TRBD2. The germline gives CDR1 SGDLS, CDR2 YYNGEE. The CDR3 covers 14 residues. The V and J ends lost 4 bases and 9 bases, in that order; junction bases with no gene match: 6. The CDR3 is CASSTGTSGAEQFF. The CDR3 DNA sequence: TGTGCCAGCAGCACCGGGACTAGCGGTGCTGAGCAGTTCTTC.

This clone was recorded a few times. The gene calls are TRBV9 and TRBJ1-2; perhaps TRBD1 as D (5 bases). The CDR3 totals 17 residues. Looked up from germline, CDR1 is SGDLS and CDR2 is YYNGEE. V lost 0 bases, J lost 6 bases, and 21 bases lay in between. The CDR3 sequence is CASSVGGAAGQMDGYTF. The CDR3 region has the DNA TGTGCCAGCAGCGTAGGCGGGGCAGCGGGGCAAATGGATGGCTACACCTTC.

This clone was observed once. The chain is built from TRBV11-2 and TRBJ2-7; 7 bases line up with TRBD1. V gave up 0 bases and J gave up 4 bases; unmatched junction bases: 6. Germline V lookup: CDR1 SGHAT, CDR2 FQNNGV. This CDR3 comprises 15 residues. The CDR3, as DNA: TGTGCCAGCAGCTTAGAGGGCAGGGGGATGTACGAGCAGTACTTC. The encoded protein is CASSLEGRGMYEQYF.

This clone was seen once. The chain joins TRBV11-3 to TRBJ2-2; a weak D match, TRBD1 (5 bases). This CDR3 region has 18 residues. V dropped 2 bases and J dropped 6 bases, with 22 bases sitting between them. Germline loops: CDR1 SGHNT, CDR2 YENEEA. The CDR3 nucleotides read TGTGCCAGCAGCTTATCTCTTGGGCCGAGACAGAGTGCCGGGGAGCTGTTTTTT. Its translation: CASSLSLGPRQSAGELFF.

This chain connects TRBV11-3 to TRBJ2-5; 14 nucleotides agree with TRBD2. Germline CDR1 is SGHNT and CDR2 is YENEEA. V dropped 4 bases and J dropped 4; count of bases not matched to a gene: 8. The CDR3 spans 17 residues. The CDR3 DNA follows: TGTGCCAGCAGCTCGAGAGGACTAGCGGGGGGACCAGAGACCCAGTACTTC. Residues: CASSSRGLAGGPETQYF.

This chain joins TRBV4-2 and TRBJ1-5, with D perhaps TRBD1 (5 bases). Deletions cut 6 bases from V and 4 bases from J, with 16 bases between. Germline lookup yields CDR1 LGHNA and CDR2 YNFKEQ. This CDR3 has 15 residues. CDR3 region: CASSRAGTKNQPQHF. CDR3 DNA: TGTGCCAGCAGTCGAGCGGGGACGAAAAATCAGCCCCAGCATTTT.

The chain recombines TRBV28 with TRBJ1-2, with D perhaps matching TRBD1 (5 bases). Germline CDR1 is MDHEN and CDR2 is SYDVKM. The CDR3 is 14 residues long. V lost 6 bases to trimming and J lost 4 bases, with 15 bases between them. For the CDR3, the DNA is TGTGCCAGCAGCGGGACTTCGGGAGGCTATGGCTACACCTTC. Translated: CASSGTSGGYGYTF.

This chain uses TRBV19 with TRBJ2-1, with a tentative D call TRBD2 (5 bases). Looked up from germline, CDR1 is LNHDA and CDR2 is SQIVND (reference sequence). Deletions cut 9 bases from V and 4 bases from J, with 16 bases between. The length of the CDR3 is 14 residues. This CDR3 reads CASRVGAAYNEQFF. The CDR3 region has the DNA TGTGCCAGCCGTGTGGGAGCGGCTTACAATGAGCAGTTCTTC.

V and J are TRBV28 and TRBJ1-3; D unclear. Trimming stripped 2 bases from V and 0 bases from J, with 8 bases between. Germline CDR1 is MDHEN and CDR2 is SYDVKM. CDR3 length: 15 amino acids. The CDR3 coding sequence is TGTGCCAGCAGTTTACCGCCGAGCTCTGGAAACACCATATATTTT. Translated: CASSLPPSSGNTIYF.

This chain joins TRBV28 and TRBJ2-3, with 9 positions matching TRBD2. Trimming removed 3 bases from V and 4 bases from J; junction bases left unmatched: 5. This CDR3 spans 15 amino acids. The germline CDR1 and CDR2 sequences are MDHEN and SYDVKM. The chain's CDR3 is CASSFSGSKSDTQYF. In nucleotides, the CDR3 is TGTGCCAGCAGTTTTAGCGGGAGTAAATCAGATACGCAGTATTTT.

The genes are TRBV7-3 and TRBJ1-2; 7 bases agree with TRBD1. After removal of 5 bases from V and 7 bases from J, the junction contained 10 bases not matched to a gene. The CDR3 length is 14 residues. From germline, CDR1 is SGHTA and CDR2 FQGTGA. The CDR3 protein is CASSPRPGGGGYTF. The DNA of the CDR3 is TGTGCCAGCAGCCCACGGCCAGGGGGAGGTGGCTACACCTTC.

The chain uses TRBV7-9 and TRBJ2-3, with TRBD1 matching 9 bases. CDR1 and CDR2 from the germline V gene are SEHNR and FQNEAQ (reference sequence). V lost 5 bases to trimming and J lost 5 bases; unmatched junction nucleotides: 8. CDR3 length equals 15 residues. The CDR3 nucleotides read TGTGCCAGCAGCAAACGGGACAGGGTGAGAGATACGCAGTATTTT. Protein: CASSKRDRVRDTQYF.

The chain employs TRBV6-4 and TRBJ2-7, with D hard to call. Germline V CDR1 and CDR2: MRHNA, SNTAGT. This CDR3 spans 11 amino acids. V was trimmed by 6 bases and J by 4 bases, leaving 7 bases between them. CDR3 region: CASRTPYEQYF. CDR3 DNA sequence: TGTGCCAGCAGGACACCTTACGAGCAGTACTTC.

A single count supports this clone. The chain is built from TRBV5-4 and TRBJ2-1; D is unresolved. This CDR3 has 14 amino acids. V was pared by 3 bases and J by 0 bases, with 7 bases between. The germline CDR1 and CDR2 sequences are SGHNT and YYREEE (reference sequence). The CDR3 region has the DNA TGTGCCAGCAGCTATGACTTCTCCTACAATGAGCAGTTCTTC. This gives the protein CASSYDFSYNEQFF.

The CDR3 here is CASSLKGQESSYNSPLHF. The DNA of the CDR3 is TGTGCCAGCAGCTTAAAGGGACAAGAGAGCTCCTATAATTCACCCCTCCACTTT. The rearrangement joins TRBV7-8 to TRBJ1-6, with D tentatively TRBD1 (6 bases). With 2 bases removed from V and 0 bases from J, the gap between germline ends came to 14 bases. The CDR3 has 18 residues. Germline CDR1 SGHVS, CDR2 FQNEAQ.

J is TRBJ2-1 and V is TRBV11-2; tentatively, D is TRBD1 (5 bases). The CDR3 sequence is 16 residues long. Germline CDR1 reads SGHAT; CDR2 reads FQNNGV. Trimming shortened V by 5 bases and J by 3 bases, and 17 bases separated the two germline ends. CDR3 DNA sequence: TGTGCCAGCAGCCTAGGTGGAAGGGGCCGCTACAATGAGCAGTTCTTC. Translating it yields CASSLGGRGRYNEQFF. Full variable domain (missing parts from reference TRBV11-2 and TRBJ2-1): EAGVAQSPRYKIIEKRQSVAFWCNPISGHATLYWYQQILGQGPKLLIQFQNNGVVDDSQLPKDRFSAERLKGVDSTLKIQPAKLEDSAVYLCASSLGGRGRYNEQFFGPGTRLTVL.

Of note for this clone: Compared with germline, one end of the junction differs, possibly owing to a read error. The V and J genes are TRBV19 and TRBJ1-2; 9 bases are a match to TRBD1. The CDR3 consists of 12 residues. Germline V gives CDR1 LNHDA, CDR2 SQIVND (reference sequence). The CDR3 sequence: CASSTFTGGHAF. CDR3 nucleotides: TGTGCCAGTAGTACCTTTACAGGGGGCCACGCATTC.

J is TRBJ2-2 and V is TRBV9; D not resolved. The CDR3 has 16 amino acids. Germline V gene lookup returns CDR1 SGDLS and CDR2 YYNGEE. V lost 4 bases and J lost 4, with 17 bases in between. The CDR3 DNA is TGTGCCAGCAGCCCCCGATCCCTACCTCCCACCGGGGAGCTGTTTTTT. Residues: CASSPRSLPPTGELFF. Full variable domain (remainder filled in from reference TRBV9 and TRBJ2-2): DSGVTQTPKHLITATGQRVTLRCSPRSGDLSVYWYQQSLDQGLQFLIQYYNGEERAKGNILERFSAQQFPDLHSELNLSSLELGDSALYFCASSPRSLPPTGELFFGEGSRLTVL.

The chain joins TRBV25-1 to TRBJ2-6, with D possibly being TRBD1 (5 bases). Germline CDR1 and CDR2: MGHDK and SYGVNS. V was trimmed by 1 base and J by 0 bases, leaving 13 bases between them. The CDR3 is 18 residues long. This chain's CDR3 is CASSESPWGFSGANVLTF. In nucleotides, the CDR3 is TGTGCCAGCAGTGAATCCCCCTGGGGCTTCTCTGGGGCCAACGTCCTGACTTTC. Looking up the rest from reference TRBV25-1 and TRBJ2-6 gives the full variable domain: EADIYQTPRYLVIGTGKKITLECSQTMGHDKMYWYQQDPGMELHLIHYSYGVNSTEKGDLSSESTVSRIRTEHFPLTLESARPSHTSQYLCASSESPWGFSGANVLTFGAGSRLTVL.

CDR3 DNA sequence: TGCGCCAGCAGCCAAGATCTTGGCCGGGAGACCTCCGGAGATACGCAGTATTTT. This encodes CASSQDLGRETSGDTQYF. This rearrangement joins TRBV4-1 to TRBJ2-3; D is possibly TRBD2 (6 bases). V lost 0 bases to trimming and J lost 5 bases, with 21 bases between them. CDR1 is MGHRA and CDR2 is YSYEKL in the germline V gene. CDR3 length: 18 residues.